The text below deals with one TCR beta chain. Its target is not known. UMIs were added to TCR cDNA along with a universal primer site when it was made by 5'RACE template switching. TCRdb reprocessed the 5' RACE reads with MiXCR, giving one entry per CDR3 protein. The table has about 340,000 distinct CDR3 sequences, approximately 12% seen once. Trimming shortened V by 5 bases and J by 4 bases, and 18 bases separated the two germline ends. In germline, CDR1 is SGHRS, CDR2 YFSETQ. The CDR3 loop spans 15 amino acids. This record comes from a study of T cells after yellow fever vaccination. Study in general: Fractions low in cell number were prepared with SMART-Seq v4 Ultra Low Input.

General study points: Faster peaking, at day 5 versus 15, marked a secondary response that was weaker. Most primary-vaccination clones recurred post-booster (just under 98% CD4, 85% to 90% CD8).

This receptor was obtained from a man younger than 35 who received the YFV17D yellow fever vaccine. The chain carries TRBV5-1 and TRBJ2-5; D possibly matches TRBD1 or TRBD2 (5 bases each). The specimen comprised CD4+ T cells sorted from PBMCs, sampled 15 days after the yellow fever booster vaccination. The CDR3 bases are TGCGCCAGCAGAATCGTTGGGACGGCGGTAGAGACCCAGTACTTC. Translating it yields CASRIVGTAVETQYF.